This T cell receptor beta chain emerged from a study of blood T cell repertoires in COVID-19. At the level of the study: Italy, Spain and the United States were the sources of the convalescent and acute COVID-19 samples. T cells, B-cell-depleted T cells, or PBMCs provided the cDNA or gDNA that served as material.

J lost 4 bases, V lost 4 bases, and 4 bases had no gene match. The CDR3 covers 13 residues. Germline V CDR1 and CDR2: SGDLS, YYNGEE. In the original processing: Amplifying reference gene primers gave estimates of nucleated cell counts. TCRdb's table, derived via immunoSEQ multiplex PCR, lists solely in-frame clones and lacks some. The V and J calls and clone size are taken from that table; D and trimming were inferred from the DNA. This sample has about 190,000 clones, with under 90% found just once. The chain joins TRBV9 to TRBJ1-1, with 7 bases that match TRBD1. The TCR was taken from a man aged 40-49 years with acute or convalescent COVID-19. Specimen: peripheral blood. The CDR3, as DNA: TGTGCCAGCAGCCACCAGGGGGTCACTGAAGCTTTCTTT. This sequence encodes CASSHQGVTEAFF.